This entry features one T cell receptor (beta chain) sequence. As yet, its antigen is unknown. The data are from a study of post-analysis software for immune sequencing data. Overall study results and limits: Controls significantly exceeded multiple sclerosis patients in normalized Chao1 diversity. F-measure co-clustering was strong for batch-matched samples. Patients had higher frequencies than controls of roughly five TRBV segments, including TRBV5-6, TRBV5-1 and TRBV20-1.

Germline V gene data show CDR1 as SEHNR and CDR2 as FQNEAQ (reference sequence). The CDR3 contains 15 residues. V shed 1 base and J 4 bases; nucleotides not matched to a gene: 3. Tagging with unique molecular identifiers was a feature of the TCR beta cDNA libraries. Input populations of about 0.85 to 11 million T cells gave rise to 500,000 or so cDNA molecules. TCRdb recomputed calls from the PCR reads with MiXCR, one row per CDR3 protein. This sample has more than 500,000 distinct CDR3 sequences, with 34% found just once. This TCR came from a girl aged 2-17 years with multiple sclerosis. The sample comprised blood. This chain joins TRBV7-9 and TRBJ2-5; 10 bases line up with TRBD1. The CDR3 DNA reads TGTGCCAGCAGCTTAGGGGACAGGGGAGGAGAGACCCAGTACTTC. This gives the protein CASSLGDRGGETQYF.